Listed below are T cell receptor beta chains from one sample, sequenced in a study of cytomegalovirus exposure and HLA in healthy donors. Clones were read by immunoSEQ multiplex PCR, and TCRdb kept only the in-frame ones, dropping some. The data contain about 120,000 clones, roughly 70% of them singletons. Sequenced sample: PBMCs. These receptors all stem from a woman aged 40-49 years in good health and CMV-seropositive. Both conserved end residues are part of each CDR3. A D gene is named only where the DNA matches it firmly. Expanded clones are given a class, and other clones once, few, many or no size at all.

clone_size	v_call	cdr3_length	j_call	d_call	cdr3_aa	cdr3_nt
-	TRBV27	15	TRBJ1-5	-	CASRQGLSGNQPQHF	TGTGCCAGCAGGCAGGGTCTAAGTGGCAATCAGCCCCAGCATTTT
-	TRBV6-6	15	TRBJ2-5	TRBD1	CASSIRDRSKKTQYF	TGTGCCAGCAGTATCCGGGACAGGTCCAAGAAGACCCAGTACTTC
-	TRBV27	15	TRBJ2-7	TRBD2	CASSPLAGGENEQYF	TGTGCCAGCAGTCCACTAGCGGGAGGGGAAAACGAGCAGTACTTC
-	TRBV6-5	15	TRBJ2-2	-	CASSYSNGNTGELFF	TGTGCCAGCAGTTACTCGAACGGGAACACCGGGGAGCTGTTTTTT
-	TRBV5-4	15	TRBJ1-2	-	CASSSKSGSPYGYTF	TGTGCCAGCAGCTCTAAGTCAGGGTCCCCCTATGGCTACACCTTC
once	TRBV28	13	TRBJ2-2	-	CASRRYESGELFF	TGTGCCAGCAGGAGATACGAGTCCGGGGAGCTGTTTTTT
-	TRBV19	18	TRBJ1-5	TRBD1	CASETSLTRDRGNQPQHF	TGTGCCAGCGAAACATCCCTCACCCGGGACAGGGGGAATCAGCCCCAGCATTTT
few	TRBV6-5	14	TRBJ2-1	-	CASSYMYSGSEQFF	TGTGCCAGCAGTTACATGTACTCAGGGTCTGAGCAGTTCTTC
-	TRBV27	14	TRBJ1-1	-	CASSPTAVNTEAFF	TGTGCCAGCAGTCCGACAGCAGTGAACACTGAAGCTTTCTTT
-	TRBV5-1	14	TRBJ1-3	TRBD1	CASSYDRVGNTIYF	TGCGCCAGCAGCTATGACAGGGTCGGAAACACCATATATTTT
-	TRBV4-3	14	TRBJ1-2	TRBD1	CASSQYRGRNGYTF	TGCGCCAGCAGCCAATACAGGGGGCGCAATGGCTACACCTTC
-	TRBV30	13	TRBJ1-6	-	CAWSETTRSPLHF	TGTGCCTGGAGTGAGACGACGAGGTCACCCCTCCACTTT
-	TRBV27	16	TRBJ1-3	TRBD1	CASSLSVTGVGNTIYF	TGTGCCAGCAGTTTATCGGTGACAGGGGTTGGAAACACCATATATTTT
-	TRBV30	13	TRBJ1-2	-	CAWDDDIDYGYTF	TGTGCCTGGGATGATGACATAGACTATGGCTACACCTTC
once	TRBV6-5	14	TRBJ1-1	-	CASSYEEGGLEAFF	TGTGCCAGCAGTTACGAGGAGGGTGGACTTGAAGCTTTCTTT
few	TRBV28	14	TRBJ2-1	TRBD1	CASSFRDSYNEQFF	TGTGCCAGCAGTTTCCGGGACAGCTACAATGAGCAGTTCTTC
-	TRBV28	13	TRBJ1-2	-	CASSLQEHYGYTF	TGTGCCAGCAGTTTGCAGGAACACTATGGCTACACCTTC
-	TRBV6-1	15	TRBJ1-2	-	CASRAGPEHNYGYTF	TGTGCCAGCAGGGCAGGGCCGGAACATAACTATGGCTACACCTTC
-	TRBV11-2	13	TRBJ1-2	-	CASSFDGSRGYTF	TGTGCCAGCAGCTTTGACGGGAGCCGGGGCTACACCTTC
few	TRBV7-3	13	TRBJ2-7	-	CASSLGLNYEQYF	TGTGCCAGCAGCCTCGGACTCAACTACGAGCAGTACTTC
-	TRBV18	16	TRBJ2-2	TRBD1	CASARQGAGFTGELFF	TGTGCCAGCGCCAGACAGGGGGCCGGTTTCACCGGGGAGCTGTTTTTT
-	TRBV29-1	15	TRBJ2-7	-	CSVEATTRHTYEQYF	TGCAGCGTTGAAGCCACGACTAGACATACCTACGAGCAGTACTTC
-	TRBV30	16	TRBJ1-2	TRBD1	CAWTPKPGQGATGYTF	TGTGCCTGGACGCCAAAACCGGGACAGGGGGCCACTGGCTACACCTTC
few	TRBV6-6	14	TRBJ1-3	TRBD1	CASRTGSDGNTIYF	TGTGCCAGCAGGACAGGGTCCGACGGAAACACCATATATTTT
-	TRBV9	17	TRBJ2-1	TRBD1	CASSGSPGTGEGNEQFF	TGTGCCAGCAGCGGGAGCCCCGGGACAGGGGAGGGCAATGAGCAGTTCTTC
once	TRBV30	11	TRBJ2-4	-	CAWTGGAIQYF	TGTGCCTGGACCGGGGGAGCCATTCAGTACTTC
-	TRBV25-1	18	TRBJ1-3	TRBD1	CASSEYMAGGAPGNTIYF	TGTGCCAGCAGTGAATATATGGCAGGGGGCGCCCCTGGAAACACCATATATTTT
-	TRBV7-9	14	TRBJ1-1	-	CASSPPAGNTEAFF	TGTGCCAGCAGCCCCCCGGCAGGGAACACTGAAGCTTTCTTT
few	TRBV6-5	12	TRBJ2-7	-	CARGRECNEQYF	TGTGCCAGGGGACGGGAGTGTAACGAGCAGTACTTC
-	TRBV13	14	TRBJ1-5	-	CASSLGGFGQPQHF	TGTGCCAGCAGCTTGGGGGGGTTTGGGCAGCCCCAGCATTTT
-	TRBV30	15	TRBJ2-7	TRBD1	CAWRYSWDRRDEQYF	TGTGCCTGGAGGTACTCATGGGACAGGCGGGACGAGCAGTACTTC
-	TRBV7-2	13	TRBJ2-7	TRBD1	CASTRDRVSEQYF	TGTGCCAGCACCCGGGACAGGGTTTCCGAGCAGTACTTC
-	TRBV6-5	13	TRBJ2-7	TRBD1	CASGPPGGYEQYF	TGTGCCAGCGGCCCCCCAGGGGGCTACGAGCAGTACTTC
few	TRBV5-1	15	TRBJ1-1	-	CASSRLPSQNTEAFF	TGCGCCAGCAGCCGGTTGCCATCGCAGAACACTGAAGCTTTCTTT
-	TRBV11-2	19	TRBJ2-1	TRBD2	CASSLDQDRGLAGPNEQFF	TGTGCCAGCAGCTTAGATCAGGATAGGGGTCTAGCGGGGCCCAATGAGCAGTTCTTC
-	TRBV7-9	13	TRBJ1-1	-	CSSAPTGNTEAFF	TGTTCCAGCGCTCCGACAGGGAACACTGAAGCTTTCTTT
once	TRBV5-1	13	TRBJ1-6	-	CASSTGRNSPLHF	TGCGCCAGCAGCACAGGACGGAATTCACCCCTCCACTTT
few	TRBV5-6	11	TRBJ2-3	-	CASSQTDTQYF	TGTGCCAGCAGCCAGACAGATACGCAGTATTTT
-	TRBV6-5	15	TRBJ2-4	-	CASRDLEVDKNIQYF	TGTGCCAGCAGGGATTTGGAGGTGGACAAAAACATTCAGTACTTC
-	TRBV29-1	13	TRBJ2-7	-	CSARGRFSYEQYF	TGCAGCGCCAGAGGGCGGTTTTCCTACGAGCAGTACTTC
-	TRBV6-5	14	TRBJ1-3	-	CASSLTVSGNTIYF	TGTGCCAGCAGTCTCACAGTCTCTGGAAACACCATATATTTT
-	TRBV4-3	16	TRBJ1-2	-	CASSQDRTAQNYGYTF	TGCGCCAGCAGCCAAGATCGCACAGCCCAAAACTATGGCTACACCTTC
-	TRBV11-2	13	TRBJ2-5	TRBD2	CASSFGLAETQYF	TGTGCCAGCAGCTTCGGACTAGCGGAGACCCAGTACTTC
-	TRBV27	13	TRBJ1-2	-	CASSWGGNYGYTF	TGTGCCAGCAGTTGGGGGGGGAACTATGGCTACACCTTC
few	TRBV19	12	TRBJ2-7	-	CASSSRSSEQYF	TGTGCCAGTAGTTCCCGGAGCTCCGAGCAGTACTTC
-	TRBV5-4	14	TRBJ2-7	TRBD2	CASSLDRGAYEQYF	TGTGCCAGCAGCTTGGACCGGGGGGCCTACGAGCAGTACTTC
-	TRBV9	13	TRBJ2-7	-	CASGEGVGDEQYF	TGTGCCAGCGGAGAGGGGGTCGGAGACGAGCAGTACTTC
-	TRBV11-2	13	TRBJ2-3	-	CASSRGRTDTQYF	TGTGCCAGCAGTCGCGGGCGCACAGATACGCAGTATTTT